Here is one T cell receptor (beta chain) with its context. Germline loops: CDR1 LNHDA, CDR2 SQIVND (reference sequence). CDR3 length: 14 residues. Trimming cost V 6 bases and J 2 bases, with 13 bases left between them. This sample stems from a study of OX40 agonist ivuxolimab in advanced cancers. Some clones are missing from TCRdb's copy, which holds only in-frame ones; the method was immunoSEQ multiplex PCR. Of 33,000 or so clones detected, around 73% appear once; the ten largest clones hold roughly 12%. Specimen: CD4+ or CD8+ T cells sorted from blood, collected in a trial of the OX40 agonist ivuxolimab. The receptor was derived from an adult with an advanced solid tumor such as melanoma, head and neck, liver or kidney cancer. The chain links TRBV19 to TRBJ1-1; D unclear. The CDR3 nucleotides are TGTGCCAGTAGCTCCTGGTCCCGAAACACTGAAGCTTTCTTT. Protein: CASSSWSRNTEAFF.